This T cell receptor beta chain is from a study of blood T cell repertoires in COVID-19. Study-wide context: Acute and convalescent COVID-19 samples came from the United States, Italy and Spain. T cells, B-cell-depleted T cells, or PBMCs provided the cDNA or gDNA that served as material.

Methods used by the authors: How many nucleated cells were present was estimated from reference gene primer amplification. Clones were sequenced by immunoSEQ multiplex PCR, and TCRdb holds only the in-frame ones, with some missing. V and J calls and clone size follow that table, whereas D and trimming were derived from the DNA. The sample lists hundreds of thousands of clones, 80% to 90% occurring once. Trimming removed 2 bases at V and 3 bases at J, with 4 bases between. Germline CDR1 SEHNR, CDR2 FQNEAQ (reference sequence). This CDR3 is 12 amino acids long. This clonotype was obtained from a man of 80 years or more with acute or convalescent COVID-19. The sequencing input was peripheral blood. The V gene is TRBV7-9, the J gene TRBJ1-1; D unresolved. CDR3 sequence reads: CASSLYHTEAFF. The CDR3 DNA reads as TGTGCCAGCAGCTTATATCACACTGAAGCTTTCTTT.